These 9 T cell receptor beta chains were sequenced from one sample in a study of long-term antiretroviral therapy in people with HIV. Runs used v3.0 of the immunoSEQ assay and were done at survey level. The assay was immunoSEQ multiplex PCR, and TCRdb's table has in-frame clones only and misses some. This table has under 30,000 clones, 80% appearing once. The material sequenced was unsorted PBMCs, taken 0.3 years after starting antiretroviral therapy. All receptors derive from a man between 35 and 55 years old with HIV.

The J gene is TRBJ1-5, the V gene TRBV6-6, with D perhaps TRBD1 (6 bases). V was trimmed by 5 bases and J by 5 bases, leaving 10 bases between them. The CDR3 is 13 amino acids. Germline V gene sequence: CDR1 MNHNY, CDR2 SVGAGI (reference sequence). The DNA of the CDR3 is TGTGCCAGCAGTGGGCAGGGGTATCAGCCCCAGCATTTT. The encoded protein is CASSGQGYQPQHF.

This chain joins TRBV27 and TRBJ2-1; no reliable D call. In germline, CDR1 is MNHEY, CDR2 SMNVEV (reference sequence). The CDR3 length is 16 residues. Trimming removed 1 base at V and 0 bases at J, with 10 bases between. This CDR3 reads CASSLFGISSYNEQFF. The CDR3 DNA follows: TGTGCCAGCAGTTTATTCGGCATAAGCTCCTACAATGAGCAGTTCTTC.

This chain connects TRBV5-8 to TRBJ2-1; TRBD2 agrees at 7 bases. V lost 6 bases and J lost 3; bases outside the gene matches: 9. Germline V CDR1 and CDR2: SGHTS, YDEGEE. CDR3 length: 15 residues. The CDR3 nucleotides are TGTGCCAGCAACCGTGGGGAGGGGTTCTACAATGAGCAGTTCTTC. This translates into CASNRGEGFYNEQFF.

The chain combines TRBV2 with TRBJ2-7; 8 positions match TRBD1. The CDR3 sequence is 15 residues long. CDR1 SNHLY and CDR2 FYNNEI come from the germline V gene. With 3 bases clipped from V and 7 bases from J, the junction kept 11 bases outside the gene matches. The CDR3 sequence: CASSDVAGGLGEQYF. CDR3 nucleotides: TGTGCCAGCAGTGACGTGGCAGGGGGCCTCGGGGAGCAGTACTTC.

V usage is TRBV28 and J usage is TRBJ2-3, with 14 bases identical to TRBD2. Germline CDR1 reads MDHEN; CDR2 reads SYDVKM. The CDR3 runs to 20 residues. V lost 2 bases and J lost 2; bases outside the gene matches: 12. The CDR3 here is CASSLASTSGRALFTDTQYF. CDR3 nucleotides: TGTGCCAGCAGTTTAGCCTCGACTAGCGGGAGGGCCCTTTTCACAGATACGCAGTATTTT.

V is TRBV10-3 and J is TRBJ2-5; D possibly corresponds to TRBD2 (5 bases). With 0 bases removed from V and 5 bases from J, the gap between germline ends came to 13 bases. This CDR3 contains 15 residues. CDR1 and CDR2 from the germline V gene are ENHRY and SYGVKD. The DNA for the CDR3 is TGTGCCATCAGTGAGTCGAGGGCTGTAGGCGAGACCCAGTACTTC. Protein: CAISESRAVGETQYF.

The chain has TRBV9 and TRBJ2-3; 9 bases are a match to TRBD2. The CDR3 spans 17 residues. Germline values: CDR1 SGDLS, CDR2 YYNGEE. The junction had 14 bases not matched to a gene; V was cut back by 4 bases and J by 5 bases. The CDR3 loop is CASSLGRVAGAGDTQYF. CDR3 sequence (DNA): TGTGCCAGCAGCCTGGGCCGGGTAGCGGGAGCGGGAGATACGCAGTATTTT.

The chain links TRBV29-1 to TRBJ1-1; D not resolved. V was cut by 5 bases and J by 5 bases, with 12 bases left in between. CDR3 length: 12 residues. Germline-derived CDR1 and CDR2 are SQVTM and ANQGSEA. The CDR3 reads CSVREGGTEAFF. The CDR3 bases are TGCAGCGTTAGGGAGGGCGGGACTGAAGCTTTCTTT.

The chain joins TRBV2 to TRBJ2-1; TRBD1 aligns across 10 bases. V lost 8 bases, J lost 9 bases, and 4 bases stayed unmatched. Germline V gene data show CDR1 as SNHLY and CDR2 as FYNNEI. This CDR3 has 12 residues. Here the CDR3 reads CASGDRGGEQFF. The CDR3 DNA sequence: TGTGCCAGCGGGGACAGGGGAGGTGAGCAGTTCTTC.